The 3 T cell receptor beta chains reported below all come from one sample, sequenced in a study of cytomegalovirus exposure and HLA in healthy donors (dated 2017 in TCRdb). The receptor library was made with the immunoSEQ multiplex PCR assay. A mixture of 60 forward primers for TCR Vbeta segments and 13 reverse primers for TCR Jbeta segments was used in the multiplex PCR. Entries here come from immuneACCESS through TCRdb and include only in-frame sequences with V and J called. Some clones fail to appear in such tables; in the studies checked, an unresolved V gene covers under half of the shortfall, and the cause of the remainder is unknown. The sample profile shows some 100,000 clones; roughly 79% of them were found once. The top ten constitute over 7% of the sample. The sample taken for sequencing was PBMCs. Receptor source: a woman aged 50 to 65 in good health and CMV-seropositive.

The chain is built from TRBV29-1 and TRBJ1-2; 8 positions match TRBD1. V shed 6 bases and J 2 bases; nucleotides not matched to a gene: 5. CDR1 SQVTM and CDR2 ANQGSEA come from the germline V gene. The CDR3 consists of 13 residues. CDR3 DNA: TGCAGCGTCTCGGACAGGGTAAACTATGGCTACACCTTC. Translation gives CSVSDRVNYGYTF.

This sequence joins TRBV4-2 and TRBJ2-5, with 11 bases lining up with TRBD1. Per germline, CDR1 LGHNA and CDR2 YNFKEQ. Trimming removed 4 bases from V and 4 bases from J; junction bases left unmatched: 8. This CDR3 contains 16 residues. The CDR3 loop reads CASSPSGQGARETQYF. DNA for the CDR3: TGTGCCAGCAGCCCATCTGGACAGGGGGCACGAGAGACCCAGTACTTC.

The chain joins TRBV4-2 to TRBJ2-7, with D possibly being TRBD2 (6 bases). V gave up 0 bases and J gave up 3 bases, with 9 bases separating them. The CDR3 is made up of 14 amino acids. Germline CDR1 LGHNA, CDR2 YNFKEQ. DNA for the CDR3: TGTGCCAGCAGCCAAGAGGGGGGAGACTACGAGCAGTACTTC. As protein: CASSQEGGDYEQYF.